These 5 T cell receptor beta chains came from one sample sequenced in a study of tumor-infiltrating lymphocytes in primary liver carcinoma. Both blood RNA, taken from unsorted whole blood, and germline DNA were extracted. Starting from 500 ng of total RNA, TCR beta cDNA was produced with a primer in the constant region. Libraries of TCR beta came from three nested multiplex PCR rounds with slightly modified ARM-PCR. It was with TRBV1-TRBV30 forward primers and a C-beta reverse primer that the first two PCR rounds were run, at about 10 cycles each. Each CDR3 protein is one row after TCRdb ran MiXCR on the multiplex PCR reads. The sample carries about 210,000 distinct CDR3 sequences, around three fifths recorded once. The specimen was peripheral blood. Receptors were obtained from a woman aged 60-70 years with primary liver carcinoma and hepatitis B virus infection.

In the case of this clonotype: One end of the junction is discordant with germline, which a read error may explain. This chain connects TRBV11-2 to TRBJ1-1, with 10 nucleotides matching TRBD1. From germline, CDR1 is SGHAT and CDR2 FQNNGV. CDR3 length: 17 residues. CDR3 coding DNA: TGTGCTAGCATCTTGCGACAGGGGGCGATCCTGAACACTGAAGCTTTCTTT. Amino acid sequence: CASILRQGAILNTEAFF.

This clonotype was picked up many times. The chain carries TRBV12-3 or TRBV12-4 and TRBJ2-2; no reliable D call. The V end lost 3 bases, the J end lost 7 bases, and 15 bases lay between the germline ends. This CDR3 region has 15 residues. The CDR3 spells CASSFVSRRLGELFF. In DNA, the CDR3 is TGTGCCAGCAGTTTTGTATCACGGCGCCTCGGGGAGCTGTTTTTT.

This clonotype occurred a few times. This clone may be a read error of a much larger clone one base away. The rearrangement links TRBV6-5 to TRBJ2-1; 12 positions agree with TRBD2. The CDR3 totals 15 residues. V was pared by 6 bases and J by 8 bases, with 8 bases of the junction left unmatched. CDR1 and CDR2 (germline): MNHEY, SVGAGI. This chain's CDR3 is CASRLAGGGPYEQFF. The CDR3 region has the DNA TGTGCCAGCAGACTAGCGGGAGGAGGTCCCTATGAGCAGTTCTTC.

A word on this clonotype: A much larger clone differs by one base, so this may be a read error. V gene TRBV29-1 combines with J gene TRBJ1-1; D call uncertain. Trimming removed 4 bases from V and 6 bases from J, with 12 bases in between. The CDR3 extends over 12 amino acids. Germline V CDR1 and CDR2: SQVTM, ANQGSEA. The DNA of the CDR3 is TGCAGCGTTGTCGCATCCAACGCTGAAGCTTTCTTT. This gives the protein CSVVASNAEAFF.

Points on this clonotype: The junction shows a germline mismatch at one end, possibly a read error. The V and J genes are TRBV12-3 or TRBV12-4 and TRBJ2-1; 8 nucleotides align to TRBD2. The CDR3 has 19 amino acids. As DNA, the CDR3 is TGCGCCAGCAGCCCGGGGGGGGTAATACGTAGCGGAGGGTACAATGAGCAGTTCTTC. Translation: CASSPGGVIRSGGYNEQFF.